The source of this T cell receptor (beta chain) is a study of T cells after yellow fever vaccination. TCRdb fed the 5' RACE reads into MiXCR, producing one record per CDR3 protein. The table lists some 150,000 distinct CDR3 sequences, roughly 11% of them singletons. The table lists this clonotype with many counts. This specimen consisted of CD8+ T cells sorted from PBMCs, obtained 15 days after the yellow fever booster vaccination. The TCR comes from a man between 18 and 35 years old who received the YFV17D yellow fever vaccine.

The CDR3 region is CASSITPGRGVSEDTQYF. The CDR3 DNA reads as TGTGCCAGCAGCATCACTCCCGGGCGGGGGGTATCTGAGGATACGCAGTATTTT. The chain has TRBV5-6 and TRBJ2-3; 8 nucleotides align to TRBD2. J lost 6 bases, V lost 4 bases, and 19 bases had no gene match. This CDR3 comprises 18 residues. CDR1 SGHDT and CDR2 YYEEEE come from the germline V gene.